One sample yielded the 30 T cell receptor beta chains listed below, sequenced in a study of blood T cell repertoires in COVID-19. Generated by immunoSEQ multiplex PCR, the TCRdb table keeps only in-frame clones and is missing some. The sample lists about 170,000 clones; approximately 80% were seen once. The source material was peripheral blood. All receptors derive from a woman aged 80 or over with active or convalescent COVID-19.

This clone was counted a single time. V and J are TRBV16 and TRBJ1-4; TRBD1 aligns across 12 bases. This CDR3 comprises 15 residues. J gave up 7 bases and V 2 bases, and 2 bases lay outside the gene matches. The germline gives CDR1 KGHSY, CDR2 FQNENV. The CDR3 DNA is TGTGCCAGCAGCCAAGGGGACAGGGGGCCTGAAAAACTGTTTTTT. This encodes CASSQGDRGPEKLFF.

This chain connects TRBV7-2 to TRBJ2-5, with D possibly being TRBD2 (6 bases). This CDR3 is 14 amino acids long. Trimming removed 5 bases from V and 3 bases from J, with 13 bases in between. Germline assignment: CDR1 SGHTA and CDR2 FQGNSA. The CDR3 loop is CASSKFSGEETQYF. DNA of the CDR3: TGTGCCAGCAGCAAATTTAGCGGTGAAGAGACCCAGTACTTC.

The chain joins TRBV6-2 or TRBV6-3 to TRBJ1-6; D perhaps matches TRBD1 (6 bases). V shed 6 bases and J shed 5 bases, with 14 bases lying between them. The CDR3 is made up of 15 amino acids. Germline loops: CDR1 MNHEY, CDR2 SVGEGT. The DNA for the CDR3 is TGTGCCAGCAGCGACCCGACAGGAAATAATTCACCCCTCCACTTT. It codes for CASSDPTGNNSPLHF.

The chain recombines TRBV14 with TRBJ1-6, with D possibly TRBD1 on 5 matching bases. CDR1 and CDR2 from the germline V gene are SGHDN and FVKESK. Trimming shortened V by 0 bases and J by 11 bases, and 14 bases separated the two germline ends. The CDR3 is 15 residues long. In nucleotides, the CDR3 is TGTGCCAGCAGCCAAGATGGGGGGGGAAGTACACCCCTCCACTTT. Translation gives CASSQDGGGSTPLHF.

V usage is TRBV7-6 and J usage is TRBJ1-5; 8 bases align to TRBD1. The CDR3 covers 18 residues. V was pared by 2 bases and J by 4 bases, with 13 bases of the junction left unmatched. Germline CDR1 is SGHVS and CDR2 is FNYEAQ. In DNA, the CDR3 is TGTGCCAGCAGCTTAAGTCCGGTAGGACAGGGAGGAAATCAGCCCCAGCATTTT. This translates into CASSLSPVGQGGNQPQHF. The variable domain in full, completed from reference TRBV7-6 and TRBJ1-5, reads GAGVSQSPRYKVTKRGQDVALRCDPISGHVSLYWYRQALGQGPEFLTYFNYEAQQDKSGLPNDRFSAERPEGSISTLTIQRTEQRDSAMYRCASSLSPVGQGGNQPQHFGDGTRLSIL.

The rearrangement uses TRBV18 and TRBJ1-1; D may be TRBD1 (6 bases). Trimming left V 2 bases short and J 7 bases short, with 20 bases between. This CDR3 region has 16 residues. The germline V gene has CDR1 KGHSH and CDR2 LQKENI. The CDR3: CASSPTIAGTQIEAFF. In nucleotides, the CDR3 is TGTGCCAGCTCACCAACAATCGCCGGGACACAAATTGAAGCTTTCTTT.

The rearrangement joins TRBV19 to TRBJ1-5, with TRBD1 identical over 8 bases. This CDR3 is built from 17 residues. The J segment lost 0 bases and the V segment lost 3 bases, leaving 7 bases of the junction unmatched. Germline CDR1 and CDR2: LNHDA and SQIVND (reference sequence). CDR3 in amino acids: CASSIGAGGSSNQPQHF. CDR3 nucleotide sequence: TGTGCCAGTAGTATCGGGGCAGGGGGCTCTAGCAATCAGCCCCAGCATTTT.

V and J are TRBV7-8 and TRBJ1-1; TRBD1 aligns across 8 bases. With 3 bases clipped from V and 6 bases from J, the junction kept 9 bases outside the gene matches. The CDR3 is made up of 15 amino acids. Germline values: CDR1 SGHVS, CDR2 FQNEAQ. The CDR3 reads CASSFEPQGASEAFF. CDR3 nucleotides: TGTGCCAGCAGCTTCGAACCGCAGGGGGCCTCTGAAGCTTTCTTT.

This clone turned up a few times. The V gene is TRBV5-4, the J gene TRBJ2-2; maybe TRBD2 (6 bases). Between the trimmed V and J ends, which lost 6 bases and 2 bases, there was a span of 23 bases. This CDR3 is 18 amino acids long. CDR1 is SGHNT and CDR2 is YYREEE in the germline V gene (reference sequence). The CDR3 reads CASTRSIGQGGNTGELFF. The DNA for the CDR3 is TGTGCCAGCACCCGGAGTATCGGTCAGGGAGGAAACACCGGGGAGCTGTTTTTT.

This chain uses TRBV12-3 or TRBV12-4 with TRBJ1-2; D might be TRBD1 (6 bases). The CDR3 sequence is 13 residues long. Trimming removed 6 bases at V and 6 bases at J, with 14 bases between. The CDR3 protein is CASRARGADGYTF. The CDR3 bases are TGTGCCAGCAGGGCACGGGGGGCGGATGGCTACACCTTC.

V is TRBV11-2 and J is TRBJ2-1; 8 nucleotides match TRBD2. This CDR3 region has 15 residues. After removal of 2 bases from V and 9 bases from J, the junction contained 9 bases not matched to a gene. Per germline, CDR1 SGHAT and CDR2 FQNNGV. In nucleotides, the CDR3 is TGTGCCAGCAGCTTAACGGCGGGGGGATTGGGTGAGCAGTTCTTC. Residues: CASSLTAGGLGEQFF.

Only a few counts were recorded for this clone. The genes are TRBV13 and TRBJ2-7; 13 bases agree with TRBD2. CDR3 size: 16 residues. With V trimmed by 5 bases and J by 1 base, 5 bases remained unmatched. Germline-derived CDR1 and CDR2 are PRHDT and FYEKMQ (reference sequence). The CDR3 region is CASSPLGLAGSYEQYF. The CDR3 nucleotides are TGTGCCAGCAGCCCCTTGGGACTAGCGGGGTCCTACGAGCAGTACTTC.

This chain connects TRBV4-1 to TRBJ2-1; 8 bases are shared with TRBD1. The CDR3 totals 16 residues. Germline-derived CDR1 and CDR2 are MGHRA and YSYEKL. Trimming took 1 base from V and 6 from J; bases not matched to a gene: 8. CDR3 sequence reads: CASSQARQGSINEQFF. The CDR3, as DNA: TGCGCCAGCAGCCAAGCTAGACAGGGGTCGATCAATGAGCAGTTCTTC.

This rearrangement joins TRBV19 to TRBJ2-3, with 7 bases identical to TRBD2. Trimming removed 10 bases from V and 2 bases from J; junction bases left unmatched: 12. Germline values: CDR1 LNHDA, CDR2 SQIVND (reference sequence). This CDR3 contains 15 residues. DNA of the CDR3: TGTGCCACTCGGCCCAGCGGGACCCCCACAGATACGCAGTATTTT. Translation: CATRPSGTPTDTQYF.

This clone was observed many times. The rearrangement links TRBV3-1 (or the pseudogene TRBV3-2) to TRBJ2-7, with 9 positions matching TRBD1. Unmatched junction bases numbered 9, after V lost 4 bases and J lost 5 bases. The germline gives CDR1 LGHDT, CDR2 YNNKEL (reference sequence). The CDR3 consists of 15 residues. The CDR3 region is CASSPLRDRANEQYF. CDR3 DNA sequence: TGTGCCAGCAGCCCTCTAAGGGACAGGGCCAACGAGCAGTACTTC.

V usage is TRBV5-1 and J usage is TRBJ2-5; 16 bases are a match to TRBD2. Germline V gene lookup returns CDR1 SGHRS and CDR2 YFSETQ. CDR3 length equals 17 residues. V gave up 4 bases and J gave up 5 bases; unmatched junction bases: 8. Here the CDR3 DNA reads TGCGCCAGCAGCCAGGGACTAGCGGGGGGGCATCGGGAGACCCAGTACTTC. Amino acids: CASSQGLAGGHRETQYF.

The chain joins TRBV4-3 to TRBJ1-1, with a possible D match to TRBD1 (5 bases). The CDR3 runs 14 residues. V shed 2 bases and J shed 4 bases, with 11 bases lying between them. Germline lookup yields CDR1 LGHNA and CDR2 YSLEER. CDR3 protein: CASSQLQVPTEAFF. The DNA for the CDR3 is TGCGCCAGCAGCCAATTACAGGTACCCACTGAAGCTTTCTTT.

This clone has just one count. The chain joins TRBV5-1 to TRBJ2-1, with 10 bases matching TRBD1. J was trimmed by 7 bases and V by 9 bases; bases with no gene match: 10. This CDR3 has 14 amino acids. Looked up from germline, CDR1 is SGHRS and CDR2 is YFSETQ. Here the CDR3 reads CATSAGTGENEQFF. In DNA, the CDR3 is TGCGCCACTTCAGCCGGGACAGGGGAAAATGAGCAGTTCTTC.

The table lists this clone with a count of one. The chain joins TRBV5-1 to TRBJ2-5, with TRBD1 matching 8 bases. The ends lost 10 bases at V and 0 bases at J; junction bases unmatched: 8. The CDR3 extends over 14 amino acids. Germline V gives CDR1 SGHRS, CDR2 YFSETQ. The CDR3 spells CASRTGSYQETQYF. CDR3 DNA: TGCGCCTCGAGGACAGGGTCGTACCAAGAGACCCAGTACTTC.

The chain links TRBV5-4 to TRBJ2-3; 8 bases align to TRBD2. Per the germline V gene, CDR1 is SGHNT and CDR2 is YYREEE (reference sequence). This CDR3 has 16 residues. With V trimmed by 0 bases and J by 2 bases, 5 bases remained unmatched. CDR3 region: CASSLGSGGNTDTQYF. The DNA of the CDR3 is TGTGCCAGCAGCTTGGGCTCGGGGGGGAACACAGATACGCAGTATTTT.

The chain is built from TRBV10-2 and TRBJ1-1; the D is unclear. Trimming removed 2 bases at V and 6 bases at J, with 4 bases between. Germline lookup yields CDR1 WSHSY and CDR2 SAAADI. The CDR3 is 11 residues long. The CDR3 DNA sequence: TGCGCCAGCAGTGAGACAGCTGAAGCTTTCTTT. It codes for CASSETAEAFF.

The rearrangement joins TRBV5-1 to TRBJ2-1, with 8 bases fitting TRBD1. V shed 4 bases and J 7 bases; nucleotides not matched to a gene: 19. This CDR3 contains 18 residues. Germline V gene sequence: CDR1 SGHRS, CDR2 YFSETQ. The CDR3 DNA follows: TGCGCCAGCAGCCGACAGGGGAGCATTGGCCCAGGGTTAAATGAGCAGTTCTTC. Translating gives CASSRQGSIGPGLNEQFF.

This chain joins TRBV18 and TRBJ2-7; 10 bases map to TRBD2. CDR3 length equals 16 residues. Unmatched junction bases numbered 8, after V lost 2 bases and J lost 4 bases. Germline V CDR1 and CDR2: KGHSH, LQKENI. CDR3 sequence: CASSPAVAGGLYEQYF. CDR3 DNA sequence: TGTGCCAGCTCACCAGCGGTAGCGGGGGGCTTATACGAGCAGTACTTC.

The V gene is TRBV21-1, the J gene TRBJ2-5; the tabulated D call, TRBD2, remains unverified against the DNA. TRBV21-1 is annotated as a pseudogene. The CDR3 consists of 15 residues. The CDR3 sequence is CASTNTQRSEQTQYF. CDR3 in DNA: TGTGCCAGCACCAACACCCAGAGGAGTGAGCAGACCCAGTACTTC.

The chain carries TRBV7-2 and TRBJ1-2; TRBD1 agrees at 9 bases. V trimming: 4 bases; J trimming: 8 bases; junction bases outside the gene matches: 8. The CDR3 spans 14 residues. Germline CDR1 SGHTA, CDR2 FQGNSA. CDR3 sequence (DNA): TGTGCCAGCAGCTCAGGGGGGACAGGGCAAGGCTACACCTTC. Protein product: CASSSGGTGQGYTF.

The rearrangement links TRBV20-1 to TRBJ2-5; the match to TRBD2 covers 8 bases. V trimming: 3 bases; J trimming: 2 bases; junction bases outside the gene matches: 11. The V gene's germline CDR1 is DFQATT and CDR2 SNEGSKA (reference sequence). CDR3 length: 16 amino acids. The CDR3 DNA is TGCAGTGCTAGTGGCCCCGTAGCGGGGACACAAGAGACCCAGTACTTC. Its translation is CSASGPVAGTQETQYF.

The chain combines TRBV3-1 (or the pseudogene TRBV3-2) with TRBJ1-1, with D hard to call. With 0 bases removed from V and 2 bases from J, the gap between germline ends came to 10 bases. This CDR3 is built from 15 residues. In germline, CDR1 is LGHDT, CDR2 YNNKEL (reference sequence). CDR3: CASSQDVRGNTEAFF. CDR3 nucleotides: TGTGCCAGCAGCCAAGATGTGCGGGGAAACACTGAAGCTTTCTTT.

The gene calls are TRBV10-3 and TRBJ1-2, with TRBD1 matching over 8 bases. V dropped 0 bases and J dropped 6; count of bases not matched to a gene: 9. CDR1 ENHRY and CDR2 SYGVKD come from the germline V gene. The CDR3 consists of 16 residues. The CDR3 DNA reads TGTGCCATCAGTGAGTCATCGGGACAGGTTGGGCATGGCTACACCTTC. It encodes CAISESSGQVGHGYTF.

The CDR3 region is CASSLAGTGRNTIYF. CDR3 sequence (DNA): TGCGCCAGCAGCTTGGCCGGGACAGGGAGAAACACCATATATTTT. This sequence joins TRBV5-1 and TRBJ1-3; 9 bases agree with TRBD1. Germline V gene data show CDR1 as SGHRS and CDR2 as YFSETQ. This CDR3 contains 15 residues. Trimming cost V 0 bases and J 5 bases; bases outside gene matches: 3.

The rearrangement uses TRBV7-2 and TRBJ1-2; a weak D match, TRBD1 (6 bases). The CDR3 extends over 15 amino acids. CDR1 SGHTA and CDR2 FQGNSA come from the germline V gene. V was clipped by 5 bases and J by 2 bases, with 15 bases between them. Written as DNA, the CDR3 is TGTGCCAGCAGCCCGACAGGAAATGCAAACTATGGCTACACCTTC. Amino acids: CASSPTGNANYGYTF.